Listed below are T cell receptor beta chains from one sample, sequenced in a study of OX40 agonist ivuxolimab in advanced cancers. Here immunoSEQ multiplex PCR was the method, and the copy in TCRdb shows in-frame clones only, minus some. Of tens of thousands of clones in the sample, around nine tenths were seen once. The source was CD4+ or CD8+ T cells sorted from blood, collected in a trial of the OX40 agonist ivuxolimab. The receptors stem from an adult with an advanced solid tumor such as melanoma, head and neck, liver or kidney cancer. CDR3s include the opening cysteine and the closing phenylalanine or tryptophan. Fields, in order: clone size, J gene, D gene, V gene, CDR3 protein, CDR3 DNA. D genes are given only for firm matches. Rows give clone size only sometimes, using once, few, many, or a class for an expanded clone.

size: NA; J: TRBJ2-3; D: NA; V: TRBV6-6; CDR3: CASSYPRVRGTDTQYF; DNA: TGTGCCAGCAGTTACCCCCGGGTAAGGGGCACAGATACGCAGTATTTT
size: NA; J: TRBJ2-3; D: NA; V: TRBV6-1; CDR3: CASSEGKSTDTQYF; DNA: TGTGCCAGCAGTGAAGGCAAAAGCACAGATACGCAGTATTTT
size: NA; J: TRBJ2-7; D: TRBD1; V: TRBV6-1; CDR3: CASSRPGQGFYEQYF; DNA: TGTGCCAGCAGCAGGCCGGGACAGGGGTTCTACGAGCAGTACTTC
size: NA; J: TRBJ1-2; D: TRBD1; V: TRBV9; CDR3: CASSVEGQNYGYTF; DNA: TGTGCCAGCAGCGTAGAGGGACAGAACTATGGCTACACCTTC
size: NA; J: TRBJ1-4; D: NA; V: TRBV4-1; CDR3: CASSQRSLTANEKLFF; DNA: TGCGCCAGCAGCCAAAGGTCTTTGACAGCTAATGAAAAACTGTTTTTT
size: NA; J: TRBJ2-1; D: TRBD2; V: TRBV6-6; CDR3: CASSWTSGGDNEQFF; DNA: TGTGCCAGCAGTTGGACTAGCGGGGGGGACAATGAGCAGTTCTTC
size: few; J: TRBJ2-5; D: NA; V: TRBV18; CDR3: CASCRDTTGETQYF; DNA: TGTGCCAGCTGCCGGGACACCACGGGAGAGACCCAGTACTTC
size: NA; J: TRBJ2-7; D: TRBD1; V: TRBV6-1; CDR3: CASSSLTGAPYEQYF; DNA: TGTGCCAGCAGTTCACTAACAGGGGCACCCTACGAGCAGTACTTC
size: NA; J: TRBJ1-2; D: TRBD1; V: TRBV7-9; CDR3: CASSLVPFGQGEFGYTF; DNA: TGTGCCAGCAGCTTAGTTCCCTTCGGACAGGGCGAGTTCGGCTACACCTTC
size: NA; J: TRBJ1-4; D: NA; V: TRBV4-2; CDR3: CASSRSTANEKLFF; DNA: TGTGCCAGCAGCCGGTCGACCGCTAATGAAAAACTGTTTTTT
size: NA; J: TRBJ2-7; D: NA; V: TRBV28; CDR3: CASSSVRGTEQYF; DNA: TGTGCCAGCAGTTCAGTCCGGGGGACCGAGCAGTACTTC
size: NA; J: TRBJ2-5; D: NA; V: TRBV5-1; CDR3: CASSRGGEQETQYF; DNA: TGCGCCAGCAGCCGAGGGGGTGAACAAGAGACCCAGTACTTC
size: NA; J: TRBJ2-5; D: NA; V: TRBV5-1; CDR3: CASSSQKETQYF; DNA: TGCGCCAGCAGCTCGCAGAAAGAGACCCAGTACTTC
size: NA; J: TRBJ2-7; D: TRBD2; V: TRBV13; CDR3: CASSHGLAGVPGEQYF; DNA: TGTGCCAGCAGCCACGGACTAGCGGGAGTTCCAGGGGAGCAGTACTTC
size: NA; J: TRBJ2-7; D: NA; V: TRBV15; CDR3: CATSRNRVPYEQYF; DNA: TGTGCCACCAGCAGGAACAGGGTCCCCTACGAGCAGTACTTC
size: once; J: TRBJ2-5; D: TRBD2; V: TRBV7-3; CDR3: CASSSGLAGQETQYF; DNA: TGTGCCAGCAGCTCGGGACTAGCGGGGCAAGAGACCCAGTACTTC
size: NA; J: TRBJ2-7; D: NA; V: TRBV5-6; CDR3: CASSHTRDFEQYF; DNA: TGTGCCAGCAGCCATACGAGGGATTTCGAGCAGTACTTC
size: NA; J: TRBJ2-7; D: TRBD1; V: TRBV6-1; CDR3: CASRGQGWGYEQYF; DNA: TGTGCCAGCAGAGGACAGGGTTGGGGTTACGAGCAGTACTTC
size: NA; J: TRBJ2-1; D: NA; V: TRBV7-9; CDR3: CASSFRSPSSYNEQFF; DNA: TGTGCCAGCAGCTTCCGGTCCCCGAGCTCCTACAATGAGCAGTTCTTC
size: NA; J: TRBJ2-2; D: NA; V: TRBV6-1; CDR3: CASSDQLTVRRAGELFF; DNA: TGTGCCAGCAGTGACCAACTTACAGTGAGGAGGGCCGGGGAGCTGTTTTTT
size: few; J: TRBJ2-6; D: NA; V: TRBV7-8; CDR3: CASSTTRPALSGANVLTF; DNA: TGTGCCAGCAGCACGACCCGGCCAGCCCTCTCTGGGGCCAACGTCCTGACTTTC
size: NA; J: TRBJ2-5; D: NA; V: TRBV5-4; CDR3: CASSTDRSQETQYF; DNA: TGTGCCAGCAGCACCGACAGGAGTCAAGAGACCCAGTACTTC
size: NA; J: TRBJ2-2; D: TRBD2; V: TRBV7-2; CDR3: CASSLMTSGLNTGELFF; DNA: TGTGCCAGCAGCTTAATGACTAGCGGGCTAAACACCGGGGAGCTGTTTTTT
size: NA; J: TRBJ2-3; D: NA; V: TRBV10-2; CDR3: CASKFAKTRTDTQYF; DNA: TGCGCCAGCAAGTTTGCTAAGACACGCACAGATACGCAGTATTTT
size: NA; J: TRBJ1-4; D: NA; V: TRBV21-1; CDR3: CASSKGPPHEKLFF; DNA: TGTGCCAGCAGCAAAGGGCCTCCCCATGAAAAACTGTTTTTT
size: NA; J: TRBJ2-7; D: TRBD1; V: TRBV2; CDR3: CASSEGGTGRWREQYF; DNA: TGTGCCAGCAGTGAGGGGGGGACAGGGCGGTGGCGCGAGCAGTACTTC
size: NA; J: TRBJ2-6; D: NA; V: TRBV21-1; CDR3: CAITVARANVLTF; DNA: TGTGCCATTACGGTGGCGCGGGCCAACGTCCTGACTTTC
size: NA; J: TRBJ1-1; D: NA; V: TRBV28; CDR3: CASSLRPPQGTEAFF; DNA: TGTGCCAGCAGTTTGCGTCCACCCCAGGGCACTGAAGCTTTCTTT
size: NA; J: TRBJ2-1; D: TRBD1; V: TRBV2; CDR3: CASRKGGTGAFF; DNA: TGTGCCAGCAGAAAGGGTGGGACAGGAGCGTTCTTC
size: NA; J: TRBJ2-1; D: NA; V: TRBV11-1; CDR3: CASSLEGNYNEQFF; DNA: TGTGCCAGCAGCTTAGAGGGAAACTACAATGAGCAGTTCTTC
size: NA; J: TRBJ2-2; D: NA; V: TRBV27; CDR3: CASSTPYGGTGELFF; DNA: TGTGCCAGCAGTACTCCGTACGGTGGGACCGGGGAGCTGTTTTTT
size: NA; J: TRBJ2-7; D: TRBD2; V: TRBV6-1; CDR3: CASWEGYYEQYF; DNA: TGTGCCAGCTGGGAGGGCTACTACGAGCAGTACTTC
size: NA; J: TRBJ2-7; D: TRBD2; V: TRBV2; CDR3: CASILSGGRSYEQYF; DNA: TGTGCCAGCATTCTTAGCGGGGGTCGCTCCTACGAGCAGTACTTC
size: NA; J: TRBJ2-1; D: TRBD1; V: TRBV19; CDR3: CASSIRGPYNEQFF; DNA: TGTGCCAGTAGTATCAGGGGGCCGTACAATGAGCAGTTCTTC
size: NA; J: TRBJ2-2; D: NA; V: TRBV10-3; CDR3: CAIRGQKDGELFF; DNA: TGTGCCATCAGGGGACAAAAAGACGGGGAGCTGTTTTTT
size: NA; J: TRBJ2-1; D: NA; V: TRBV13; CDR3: CASSLVGMVYNEQFF; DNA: TGTGCCAGCAGCTTAGTCGGGATGGTTTACAATGAGCAGTTCTTC
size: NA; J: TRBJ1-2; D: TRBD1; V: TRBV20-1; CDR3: CSADREGGYTF; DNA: TGCAGTGCCGACAGGGAGGGTGGCTACACCTTC
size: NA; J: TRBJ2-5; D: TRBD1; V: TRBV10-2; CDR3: CASSDRGGVQETQYF; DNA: TGCGCCAGCAGCGACAGGGGGGGAGTCCAAGAGACCCAGTACTTC
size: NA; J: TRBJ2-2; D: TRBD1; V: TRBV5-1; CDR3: CASSLPITGVTGELFF; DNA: TGCGCCAGCAGCCTACCAATTACAGGGGTAACCGGGGAGCTGTTTTTT